This TCR beta chain appears in the sequencing data of a study of cytotoxic CD8 clonotypes in ibrutinib-treated CLL. With respect to this clone: The antigen remains unidentified.

Whole-study results and caveats: The times at which samples were taken varied between sustained-remission and progressing patients.

TCRdb's copy holds only in-frame clones and misses some; the assay was immunoSEQ multiplex PCR. The table includes under 200,000 clones, approximately 80% detected once. Deletions cut 2 bases from V and 0 bases from J, with 11 bases between. The CDR3 sequence is 15 residues long. CDR1 and CDR2 (germline): MNHEY, SVGAGI. The starting material was PBMCs, obtained after 12 months of ibrutinib treatment. The J gene is TRBJ2-7, the V gene TRBV6-5; possibly TRBD2 for D (7 bases). The clonotype was recovered from a human donor with chronic lymphocytic leukemia. CDR3 protein: CASSYGGGRSYEQYF. The CDR3 bases are TGTGCCAGCAGTTACGGCGGGGGCCGCTCCTACGAGCAGTACTTC.